Listed below are T cell receptor beta chains from one sample, sequenced in a study of cytomegalovirus exposure and HLA in healthy donors. The protocol was immunoSEQ multiplex PCR, while the TCRdb copy is restricted to in-frame clones and leaves out a portion. The sample table sets out 35,000 to 45,000 clones. Sample: PBMCs. The receptors derive from a male donor in good health and CMV-seronegative. The CDR3 runs from the conserved cysteine through the conserved F or W. Fields, in order: clone size, V gene, J gene, D gene, CDR3 protein, CDR3 DNA. A D gene is named only where the DNA matches it firmly. For some rows the clone size is stated as once, few or many, or as a class when expanded; others skip it.

>-|TRBV4-3|TRBJ2-3|-
CASSQAWGRTDTQYF
TGCGCCAGCAGCCAAGCCTGGGGCCGCACAGATACGCAGTATTTT
>-|TRBV6-6|TRBJ2-7|-
CASSSGTGFPQYF
TGTGCCAGCAGCTCCGGAACAGGGTTCCCGCAGTACTTC
>-|TRBV28|TRBJ1-4|-
CAGGATNEKLFF
TGTGCCGGTGGAGCAACTAATGAAAAACTGTTTTTT
>-|TRBV28|TRBJ2-2|-
CASSFGQADHGELFF
TGTGCCAGCAGTTTCGGTCAGGCTGATCACGGGGAGCTGTTTTTT
>-|TRBV21-1|TRBJ2-1|-
CASRPITSGRRSYNEQFF
TGTGCCAGCCGCCCCATAACTAGCGGGAGACGCTCCTACAATGAGCAGTTCTTC
>-|TRBV4-3|TRBJ2-6|TRBD2
CASSLTSGRPTLSGANVLTF
TGCGCCAGCAGCCTTACTAGCGGGAGGCCAACGCTTTCTGGGGCCAACGTCCTGACTTTC
>-|TRBV6-6|TRBJ2-1|-
CASSRDNSYNEQFF
TGTGCCAGCAGTCGGGACAACTCCTACAATGAGCAGTTCTTC
>-|TRBV18|TRBJ1-2|TRBD1
CASSPTLTSTGAYTF
TGTGCCAGCTCTCCAACTTTAACCTCGACAGGGGCTTACACCTTC
>-|TRBV5-1|TRBJ2-3|TRBD1
CASSMTGISTDTQYF
TGCGCCAGCAGCATGACAGGGATTAGCACAGATACGCAGTATTTT
>medium-sized|TRBV6-4|TRBJ2-6|TRBD2
CASSEVAGAGANVLTF
TGTGCCAGCAGTGAGGTAGCGGGAGCTGGGGCCAACGTCCTGACTTTC
>-|TRBV28|TRBJ1-5|-
CASDQRQYSNQPQHF
TGTGCCAGCGATCAGAGACAATATAGCAATCAGCCCCAGCATTTT
>-|TRBV11-2|TRBJ2-2|-
CASRFTSNTGELFF
TGTGCCAGCAGATTCACTTCCAACACCGGGGAGCTGTTTTTT
>-|TRBV6-1|TRBJ2-7|TRBD2
CASTRGRASYEQYF
TGTGCCAGCACACGGGGGAGGGCCTCCTACGAGCAGTACTTC
>-|TRBV6-5|TRBJ2-5|-
CASSYSPTRGETQYF
TGTGCCAGCAGTTACTCCCCGACTAGGGGAGAGACCCAGTACTTC
>-|TRBV7-9|TRBJ1-1|-
CASNRDMMNTEAFF
TGTGCCAGCAACCGGGACATGATGAACACTGAAGCTTTCTTT
>-|TRBV7-2|TRBJ2-1|-
CASSLSGSSYNEQFF
TGTGCCAGCAGCCTTAGCGGAAGCTCCTACAATGAGCAGTTCTTC
>-|TRBV18|TRBJ2-5|TRBD2
CASSGSGSGETQYF
TGTGCCAGCTCAGGAAGCGGGAGCGGGGAGACCCAGTACTTC
>-|TRBV5-4|TRBJ2-7|TRBD1
CASSPSILGTGLYEQYF
TGTGCCAGCAGCCCATCTATTCTGGGGACAGGCTTATACGAGCAGTACTTC
>-|TRBV18|TRBJ1-3|-
CASSLATTSSGNTIYF
TGTGCCAGCTCACTAGCGACCACGAGCTCTGGAAACACCATATATTTT
>-|TRBV6-4|TRBJ1-2|-
CASSDGTPGANYGYTF
TGTGCCAGCAGTGACGGGACCCCGGGGGCTAACTATGGCTACACCTTC
>-|TRBV13|TRBJ2-1|-
CASSLTRNEQFF
TGTGCCAGCAGCCTGACTCGCAATGAGCAGTTCTTC
>-|TRBV10-2|TRBJ1-1|-
CASSRVNTEAFF
TGCGCCAGCAGCCGGGTGAACACTGAAGCTTTCTTT
>-|TRBV6-5|TRBJ2-4|-
CASSPGRTKNIQYF
TGTGCCAGCAGCCCAGGGCGGACCAAAAACATTCAGTACTTC
>-|TRBV2|TRBJ2-7|-
CASSELTAYEQYF
TGTGCCAGCAGTGAACTGACTGCCTACGAGCAGTACTTC
>-|TRBV5-4|TRBJ2-3|-
CASSLGQQKSDTQYF
TGTGCCAGCAGCTTGGGACAGCAAAAGAGCGATACGCAGTATTTT
>-|TRBV7-6|TRBJ2-2|TRBD1
CASSLGQGYTGELFF
TGTGCCAGCAGCTTAGGACAGGGGTACACCGGGGAGCTGTTTTTT
>-|TRBV5-1|TRBJ2-5|-
CASSLAASRPETQYF
TGCGCCAGCAGCTTGGCCGCTAGTCGTCCAGAGACCCAGTACTTC
>-|TRBV28|TRBJ1-6|-
CASSMTLGDSPLHF
TGTGCCAGCAGCATGACATTAGGGGATTCACCCCTCCACTTT